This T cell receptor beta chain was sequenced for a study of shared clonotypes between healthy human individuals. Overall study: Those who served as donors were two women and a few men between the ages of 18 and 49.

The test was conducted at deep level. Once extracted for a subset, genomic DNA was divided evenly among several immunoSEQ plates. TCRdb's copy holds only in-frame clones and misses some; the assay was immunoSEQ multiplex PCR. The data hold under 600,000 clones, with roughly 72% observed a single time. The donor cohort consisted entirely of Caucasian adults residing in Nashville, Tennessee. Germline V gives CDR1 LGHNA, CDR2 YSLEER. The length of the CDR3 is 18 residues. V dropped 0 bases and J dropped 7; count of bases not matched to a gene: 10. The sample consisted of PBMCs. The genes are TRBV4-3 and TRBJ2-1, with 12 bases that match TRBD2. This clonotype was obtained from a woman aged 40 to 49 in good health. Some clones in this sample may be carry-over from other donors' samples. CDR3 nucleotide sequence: TGCGCCAGCAGCCAAGATCTTCCGACTAGCGGGAGACAGAATGAGCAGTTCTTC. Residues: CASSQDLPTSGRQNEQFF.